The present TCR beta chain was sequenced within a study of blood T cell repertoires in COVID-19. As for the study in general: Some COVID-19 samples were acute and others convalescent; all came from the United States, Italy and Spain. PBMCs, B-cell-depleted T cells, or T cells were the source of the cDNA or gDNA that made up the material.

CDR1 and CDR2 from the germline V gene are LNHNV and YYDKDF (reference sequence). The CDR3 is 16 amino acids. The germline V and J ends were trimmed by 0 bases and 2 bases, with 11 bases remaining between them. Per the original data handling: Estimates of nucleated cell counts were drawn from the amplification of reference gene primers. Assay: immunoSEQ multiplex PCR; the TCRdb copy retains only in-frame clones and omits some. That table is the source of V, J and clone size, and D and trimming were worked out from the DNA. The sample has 140,000 to 150,000 clones, 81% seen once. This rearrangement joins TRBV15 to TRBJ1-5, with D possibly matching TRBD1 (6 bases). The sequence was collected from a human donor with acute or convalescent COVID-19. The donor label of this sample is uncertain. Sample: peripheral blood. CDR3 in DNA: TGTGCCACCAGCAGAGATGCGGGGGCTGGCAATCAGCCCCAGCATTTT. Protein sequence: CATSRDAGAGNQPQHF. The full variable domain, in which reference TRBV15 and TRBJ1-5 provide the parts outside the CDR3, is DAMVIQNPRYQVTQFGKPVTLSCSQTLNHNVMYWYQQKSSQAPKLLFHYYDKDFNNEADTPDNFQSRRPNTSFCFLDIRSPGLGDTAMYLCATSRDAGAGNQPQHFGDGTRLSIL.